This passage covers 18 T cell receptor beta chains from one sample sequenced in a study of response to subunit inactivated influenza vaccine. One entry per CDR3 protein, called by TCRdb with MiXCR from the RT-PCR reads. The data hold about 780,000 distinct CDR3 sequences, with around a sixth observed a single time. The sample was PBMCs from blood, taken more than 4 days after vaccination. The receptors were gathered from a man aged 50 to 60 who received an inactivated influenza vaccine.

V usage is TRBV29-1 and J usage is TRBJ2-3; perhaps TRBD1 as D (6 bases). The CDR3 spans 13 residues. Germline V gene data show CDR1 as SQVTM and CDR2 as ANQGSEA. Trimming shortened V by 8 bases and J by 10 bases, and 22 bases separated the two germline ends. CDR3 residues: CSSGVGRGDAQYF. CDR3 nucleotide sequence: TGCAGCTCCGGGGTGGGCAGGGGTGATGCGCAGTATTTT.

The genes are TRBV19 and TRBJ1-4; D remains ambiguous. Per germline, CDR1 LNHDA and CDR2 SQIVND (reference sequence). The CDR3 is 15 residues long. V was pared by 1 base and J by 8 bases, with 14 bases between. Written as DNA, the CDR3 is TGTGCCAGTAGTATAGGCGACATCGGGAACGAAAAACTGTTTTTT. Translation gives CASSIGDIGNEKLFF.

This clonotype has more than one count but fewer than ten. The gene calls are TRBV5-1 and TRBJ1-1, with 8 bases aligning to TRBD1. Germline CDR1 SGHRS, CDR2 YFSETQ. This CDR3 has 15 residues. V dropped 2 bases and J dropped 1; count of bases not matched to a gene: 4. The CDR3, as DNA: TGCGCCAGCAGCTTAACAGGGGGATCGAACACTGAAGCTTTCTTT. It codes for CASSLTGGSNTEAFF.

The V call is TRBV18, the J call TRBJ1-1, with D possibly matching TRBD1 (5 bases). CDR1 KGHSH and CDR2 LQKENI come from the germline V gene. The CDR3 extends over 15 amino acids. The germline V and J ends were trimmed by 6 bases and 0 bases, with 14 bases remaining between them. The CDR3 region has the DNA TGTGCCAGCTCCGTCCAGGGACGATTGAACACTGAAGCTTTCTTT. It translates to CASSVQGRLNTEAFF.

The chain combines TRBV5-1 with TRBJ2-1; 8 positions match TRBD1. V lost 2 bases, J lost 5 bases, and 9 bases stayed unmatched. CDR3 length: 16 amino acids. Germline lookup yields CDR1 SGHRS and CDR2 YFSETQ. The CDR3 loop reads CASSFVAAGGHNEQFF. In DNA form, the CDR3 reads TGCGCCAGCAGCTTCGTGGCGGCAGGGGGCCACAATGAGCAGTTCTTC.

The CDR3, as DNA: TGCAGTGCTAGAGCGGGGCCAGCCTACGAGCAGTACTTC. Its translation is CSARAGPAYEQYF. The chain combines TRBV20-1 with TRBJ2-7; perhaps D is TRBD1 or TRBD2 (5 bases each). Germline V CDR1 and CDR2: DFQATT, SNEGSKA (reference sequence). This CDR3 has 13 residues. V lost 1 base and J lost 2, with 9 bases in between.

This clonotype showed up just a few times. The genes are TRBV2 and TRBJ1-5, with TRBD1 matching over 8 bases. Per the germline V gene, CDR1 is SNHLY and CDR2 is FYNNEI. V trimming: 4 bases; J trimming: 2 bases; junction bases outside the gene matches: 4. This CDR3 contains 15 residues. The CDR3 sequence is CASSAEQGGNQPQHF. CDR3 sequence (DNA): TGTGCCAGCAGTGCAGAACAGGGGGGCAATCAGCCCCAGCATTTT. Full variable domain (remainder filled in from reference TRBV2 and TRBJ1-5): EPEVTQTPSHQVTQMGQEVILRCVPISNHLYFYWYRQILGQKVEFLVSFYNNEISEKSEIFDDQFSVERPDGSNFTLKIRSTKLEDSAMYFCASSAEQGGNQPQHFGDGTRLSIL.

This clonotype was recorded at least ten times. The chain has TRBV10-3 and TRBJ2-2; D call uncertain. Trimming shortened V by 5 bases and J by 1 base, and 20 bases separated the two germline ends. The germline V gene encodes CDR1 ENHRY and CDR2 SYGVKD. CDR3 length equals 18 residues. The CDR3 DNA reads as TGTGCCATCAGTCGGCTCCCGGCAGGCCAACAGAACACCGGGGAGCTGTTTTTT. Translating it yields CAISRLPAGQQNTGELFF.

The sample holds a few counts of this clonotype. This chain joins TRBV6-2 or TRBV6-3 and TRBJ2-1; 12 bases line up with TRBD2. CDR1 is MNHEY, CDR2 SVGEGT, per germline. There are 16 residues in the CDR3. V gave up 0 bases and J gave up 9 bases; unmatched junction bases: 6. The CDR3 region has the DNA TGTGCCAGCAGTTACTCGCTAGCGGGGGGGCCGTTTGAGCAGTTCTTC. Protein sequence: CASSYSLAGGPFEQFF.

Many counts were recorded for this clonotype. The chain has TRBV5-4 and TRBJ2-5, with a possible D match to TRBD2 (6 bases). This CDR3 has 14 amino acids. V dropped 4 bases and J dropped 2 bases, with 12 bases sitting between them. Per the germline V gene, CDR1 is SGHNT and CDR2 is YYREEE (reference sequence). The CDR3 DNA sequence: TGTGCCAGCAGCCTAGAGGGGACTCAAGAGACCCAGTACTTC. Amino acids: CASSLEGTQETQYF.

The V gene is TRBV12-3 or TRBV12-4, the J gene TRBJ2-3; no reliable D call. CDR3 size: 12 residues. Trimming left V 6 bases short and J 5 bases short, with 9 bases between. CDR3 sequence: CASRGTGDTQYF. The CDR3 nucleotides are TGTGCCAGCAGGGGTACCGGAGATACGCAGTATTTT.

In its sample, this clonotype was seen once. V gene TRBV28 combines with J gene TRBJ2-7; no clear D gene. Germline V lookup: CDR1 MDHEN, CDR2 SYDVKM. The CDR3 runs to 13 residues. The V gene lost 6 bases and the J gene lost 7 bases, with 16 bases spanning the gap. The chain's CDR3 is CASSFHGIEEQYF. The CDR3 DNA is TGTGCCAGCAGCTTTCACGGAATTGAAGAGCAGTACTTC.

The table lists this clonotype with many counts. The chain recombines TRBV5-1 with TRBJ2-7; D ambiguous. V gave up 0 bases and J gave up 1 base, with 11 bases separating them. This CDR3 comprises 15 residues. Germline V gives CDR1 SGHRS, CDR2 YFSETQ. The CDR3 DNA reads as TGCGCCAGCAGCTTGGGCCCGAAGGAGTCCTACGAGCAGTACTTC. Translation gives CASSLGPKESYEQYF.

CDR3 sequence: CASSQEFDSPQETQYF. The DNA for the CDR3 is TGCGCCAGCAGCCAAGAATTTGATAGCCCGCAAGAGACCCAGTACTTC. The chain recombines TRBV4-1 with TRBJ2-5; D unclear. The CDR3 consists of 16 residues. CDR1 and CDR2 (germline): MGHRA, YSYEKL. The germline V and J ends were trimmed by 0 bases and 2 bases, with 13 bases remaining between them.

For the CDR3, the DNA is TGCGCCAGCAGCCAAGCCCAGCGTACTAATTCACCCCTCCACTTT. This gives the protein CASSQAQRTNSPLHF. The chain couples TRBV4-1 to TRBJ1-6, with unresolved D. The CDR3 is made up of 15 amino acids. Germline values: CDR1 MGHRA, CDR2 YSYEKL. The V end lost 1 base, the J end lost 6 bases, and 10 bases lay between the germline ends.

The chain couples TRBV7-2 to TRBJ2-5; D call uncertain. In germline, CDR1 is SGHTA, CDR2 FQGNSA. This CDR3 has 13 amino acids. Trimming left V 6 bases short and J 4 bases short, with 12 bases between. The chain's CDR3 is CASSSGPIETQYF. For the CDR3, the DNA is TGTGCCAGCAGTTCCGGACCGATAGAGACCCAGTACTTC. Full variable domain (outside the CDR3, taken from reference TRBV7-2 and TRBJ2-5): GAGVSQSPSNKVTEKGKDVELRCDPISGHTALYWYRQSLGQGLEFLIYFQGNSAPDKSGLPSDRFSAERTGGSVSTLTIQRTQQEDSAVYLCASSSGPIETQYFGPGTRLLVL.

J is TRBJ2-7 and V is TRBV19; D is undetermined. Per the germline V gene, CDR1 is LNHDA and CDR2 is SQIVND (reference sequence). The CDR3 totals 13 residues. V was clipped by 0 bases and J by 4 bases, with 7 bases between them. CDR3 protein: CASSIDVEYEQYF. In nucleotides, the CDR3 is TGTGCCAGTAGTATAGATGTCGAGTACGAGCAGTACTTC.

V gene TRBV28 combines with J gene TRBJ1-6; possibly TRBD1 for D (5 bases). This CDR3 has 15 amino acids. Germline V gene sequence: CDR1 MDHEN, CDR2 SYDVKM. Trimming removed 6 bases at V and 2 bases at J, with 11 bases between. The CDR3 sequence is CASSPGGAYNSPLHF. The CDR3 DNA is TGTGCCAGCAGCCCCGGGGGAGCCTATAATTCACCCCTCCACTTT.